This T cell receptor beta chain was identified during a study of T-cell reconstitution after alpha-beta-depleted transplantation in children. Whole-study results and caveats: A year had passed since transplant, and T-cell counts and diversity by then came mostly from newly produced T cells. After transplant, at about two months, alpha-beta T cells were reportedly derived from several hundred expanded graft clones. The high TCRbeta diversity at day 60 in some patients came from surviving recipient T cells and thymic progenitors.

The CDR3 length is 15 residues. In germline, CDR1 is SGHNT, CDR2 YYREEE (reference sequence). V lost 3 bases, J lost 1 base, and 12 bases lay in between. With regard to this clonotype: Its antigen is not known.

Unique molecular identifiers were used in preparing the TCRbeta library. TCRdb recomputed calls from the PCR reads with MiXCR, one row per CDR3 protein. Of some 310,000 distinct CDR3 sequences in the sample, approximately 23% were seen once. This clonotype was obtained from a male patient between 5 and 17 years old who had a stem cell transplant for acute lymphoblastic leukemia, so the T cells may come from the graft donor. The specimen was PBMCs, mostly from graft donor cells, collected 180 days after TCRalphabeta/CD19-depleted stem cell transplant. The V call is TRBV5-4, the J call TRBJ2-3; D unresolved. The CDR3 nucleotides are TGTGCCAGCAGCTCTGGGGTATGGGGCACAGATACGCAGTATTTT. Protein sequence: CASSSGVWGTDTQYF.